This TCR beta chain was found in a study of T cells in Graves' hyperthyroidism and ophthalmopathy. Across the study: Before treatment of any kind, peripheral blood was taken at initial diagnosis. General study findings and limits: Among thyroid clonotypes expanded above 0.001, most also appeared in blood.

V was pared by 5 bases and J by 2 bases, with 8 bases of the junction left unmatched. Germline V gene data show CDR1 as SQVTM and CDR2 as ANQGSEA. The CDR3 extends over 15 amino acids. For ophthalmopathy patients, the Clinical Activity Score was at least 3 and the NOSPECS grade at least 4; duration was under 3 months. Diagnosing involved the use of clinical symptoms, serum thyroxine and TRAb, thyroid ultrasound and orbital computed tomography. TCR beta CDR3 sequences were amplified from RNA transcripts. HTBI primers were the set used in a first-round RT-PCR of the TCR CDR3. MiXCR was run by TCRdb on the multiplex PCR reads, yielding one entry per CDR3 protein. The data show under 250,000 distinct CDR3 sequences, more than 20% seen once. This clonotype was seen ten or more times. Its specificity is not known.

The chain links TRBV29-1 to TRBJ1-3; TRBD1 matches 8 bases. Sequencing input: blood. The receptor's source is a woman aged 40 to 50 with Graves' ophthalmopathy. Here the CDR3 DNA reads TGCAGCGTTCGCCGGACAGGGACGACTGGAAACACCATATATTTT. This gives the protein CSVRRTGTTGNTIYF. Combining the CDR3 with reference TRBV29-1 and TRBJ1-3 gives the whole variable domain SAVISQKPSRDICQRGTSLTIQCQVDSQVTMMFWYRQQPGQSLTLIATANQGSEATYESGFVIDKFPISRPNLTFSTLTVSNMSPEDSSIYLCSVRRTGTTGNTIYFGEGSWLTVV.